Each of the 32 T cell receptor beta chains below was sequenced from the same sample in a study of human T cells and chemical hapten exposure. Each CDR3 protein is one row after TCRdb ran MiXCR on the RACE reads. The table has roughly 70,000 distinct CDR3 sequences, 32% seen once. Sample time point: patch test 1, 2 weeks after DPC sensitization. Treatment given: therapeutic diphenylcyclopropenone sensitization with weekly scalp DPC. The starting material was whole blood, obtained in connection with sensitization to the hapten diphenylcyclopropenone (DPC). These receptor sequences come from a man between 35 and 55 years old with alopecia areata. Some clones in this sample may be carry-over from other donors' samples.

The gene calls are TRBV5-1 and TRBJ2-3; no definite D call. CDR1 is SGHRS and CDR2 is YFSETQ in the germline V gene. With 0 bases removed from V and 2 bases from J, the gap between germline ends came to 10 bases. The CDR3 consists of 15 residues. CDR3 sequence: CASSLVGQFTDTQYF. CDR3 nucleotides: TGCGCCAGCAGCTTGGTCGGGCAGTTCACAGATACGCAGTATTTT.

The rearrangement uses TRBV2 and TRBJ1-6; 8 bases align to TRBD1. CDR1 SNHLY and CDR2 FYNNEI come from the germline V gene. V trimming: 1 base; J trimming: 9 bases; junction bases outside the gene matches: 5. This CDR3 has 15 amino acids. The CDR3 region is CASSEGRGPGSPLHF. The DNA for the CDR3 is TGTGCCAGCAGTGAAGGCAGGGGGCCAGGTTCACCCCTCCACTTT.

This clonotype was observed a handful of times. CDR3 residues: CASSVEGRFTYEQYF. CDR3 sequence (DNA): TGTGCCAGCAGCGTAGAAGGCAGGTTTACCTACGAGCAGTACTTC. The chain recombines TRBV9 with TRBJ2-7; D not resolved. Trimming removed 0 bases at V and 2 bases at J, with 12 bases between. Germline V gives CDR1 SGDLS, CDR2 YYNGEE. The length of the CDR3 is 15 residues.

This clonotype was seen a handful of times. This rearrangement joins TRBV6-6 to TRBJ2-7, with 7 bases that match TRBD2. This CDR3 has 14 residues. V shed 8 bases, J shed 4 bases, and the junction held 11 bases outside the gene matches. Germline CDR1 is MNHNY and CDR2 is SVGAGI (reference sequence). The CDR3 here is CASLSGRPNYEQYF. CDR3 coding DNA: TGTGCCAGCCTATCCGGGAGGCCTAATTACGAGCAGTACTTC.

The V gene is TRBV28, the J gene TRBJ1-2, with D possibly being TRBD1 (6 bases). V lost 4 bases and J 4 bases, leaving 16 bases between the germline ends. The CDR3 is made up of 15 amino acids. Germline V gene data show CDR1 as MDHEN and CDR2 as SYDVKM. Here the CDR3 DNA reads TGTGCCAGCAGTTCCTCCGGGGGCGACAGCTATGGCTACACCTTC. Protein product: CASSSSGGDSYGYTF.

A few counts support this clonotype. The rearrangement joins TRBV20-1 to TRBJ1-1; D is unclear. Germline values: CDR1 DFQATT, CDR2 SNEGSKA (reference sequence). Trimming shortened V by 0 bases and J by 6 bases, and 14 bases separated the two germline ends. The CDR3 consists of 14 residues. CDR3 in amino acids: CSARDRGFRAEAFF. The CDR3 coding sequence is TGCAGTGCTAGAGACCGGGGATTTAGAGCTGAAGCTTTCTTT.

This clonotype was picked up a small number of times. This CDR3 reads CASSLRLSQDNEQFF. Here the CDR3 DNA reads TGTGCCAGCAGCTTAAGATTGTCCCAAGACAATGAGCAGTTCTTC. The chain uses TRBV7-8 and TRBJ2-1; unclear D gene. V was pared by 2 bases and J by 5 bases, with 13 bases between. The CDR3 consists of 15 residues. Germline lookup yields CDR1 SGHVS and CDR2 FQNEAQ.

V is TRBV5-6 and J is TRBJ1-2; 8 bases line up with TRBD1. The ends lost 9 bases at V and 2 bases at J; junction bases unmatched: 3. Germline V gives CDR1 SGHDT, CDR2 YYEEEE. The CDR3 spans 12 residues. This chain's CDR3 is CATGQGNYGYTF. CDR3 nucleotides: TGTGCCACAGGACAGGGAAACTATGGCTACACCTTC.

This clonotype has more than one count but fewer than ten. This CDR3 is CASSLLMSNSPLHF. CDR3 bases: TGTGCCAGCAGCTTATTGATGAGTAATTCACCCCTCCACTTT. This chain joins TRBV7-2 and TRBJ1-6, with D hard to call. CDR3 size: 14 residues. Per germline, CDR1 SGHTA and CDR2 FQGNSA. The ends were cut back, 2 bases at V and 6 bases at J, with 8 bases in the middle.

The chain uses TRBV28 and TRBJ1-5; tentatively, D is TRBD1 (5 bases). The CDR3 is made up of 15 amino acids. V lost 5 bases and J lost 4, with 15 bases in between. The germline V gene has CDR1 MDHEN and CDR2 SYDVKM. In DNA, the CDR3 is TGTGCCAGCAGTCAGCCCGGGACGCTAAATCAGCCCCAGCATTTT. It translates to CASSQPGTLNQPQHF.

The chain joins TRBV7-2 to TRBJ2-1; the D is unclear. The germline V gene encodes CDR1 SGHTA and CDR2 FQGNSA. The CDR3 sequence is 12 residues long. Trimming took off 5 bases at V and 7 bases at J, with 9 bases between the two ends. The CDR3 DNA reads as TGTGCCAGCAGCACCGGACCTAATGAGCAGTTCTTC. It is translated as CASSTGPNEQFF.

The J gene is TRBJ2-1, the V gene TRBV12-3 or TRBV12-4; 10 positions agree with TRBD2. Losses at the gene ends were 6 bases for V and 3 bases for J; bases not matched to a gene: 5. This CDR3 has 15 amino acids. CDR3 in DNA: TGTGCCAGCAGCCTAAGGACTAGCGGCTACAATGAGCAGTTCTTC. It is translated as CASSLRTSGYNEQFF.

This clonotype has at least ten counts. The chain carries TRBV20-1 and TRBJ2-1; D gene uncertain. Between the trimmed V and J ends, which lost 7 bases and 0 bases, there was a span of 10 bases. The CDR3 runs to 13 residues. The V gene's germline CDR1 is DFQATT and CDR2 SNEGSKA (reference sequence). CDR3 in DNA: TGCAGTGGTACGGGTAGCTCCTACAATGAGCAGTTCTTC. The encoded protein is CSGTGSSYNEQFF.

This clonotype was seen once. The chain uses TRBV12-3 or TRBV12-4 and TRBJ1-2, with 9 bases identical to TRBD1. V trimming: 6 bases; J trimming: 4 bases; junction bases outside the gene matches: 0. The CDR3 sequence is 12 residues long. The CDR3 region is CASRTGGYGYTF. The CDR3 DNA reads TGTGCCAGCAGGACAGGGGGCTATGGCTACACCTTC.

This clonotype was detected a few times. The gene calls are TRBV11-3 and TRBJ2-7; D remains unclear. V lost 3 bases to trimming and J lost 5 bases, with 17 bases between them. The CDR3 extends over 15 amino acids. The germline V gene encodes CDR1 SGHNT and CDR2 YENEEA. In DNA form, the CDR3 reads TGTGCCAGCAGCTTGGGCTCCCCCTTCAAGGACGAGCAGTACTTC. It is translated as CASSLGSPFKDEQYF.

The rearrangement joins TRBV12-3 or TRBV12-4 to TRBJ2-7, with unresolved D. The CDR3 loop spans 13 amino acids. Trimming cost V 2 bases and J 1 base, with 6 bases left between them. CDR3 DNA: TGTGCCAGCAGTTTATACAGTTCCTACGAGCAGTACTTC. It yields the protein CASSLYSSYEQYF.

This chain links TRBV10-2 with TRBJ1-5; tentatively, D is TRBD1 (6 bases). The CDR3 spans 16 residues. Germline V gene lookup returns CDR1 WSHSY and CDR2 SAAADI. V dropped 0 bases and J dropped 6 bases, with 15 bases sitting between them. DNA of the CDR3: TGCGCCAGCAGTGAGTCGACAGGTTTGGGAGGTCAGCCCCAGCATTTT. Its protein product is CASSESTGLGGQPQHF.

This clonotype occurred many times. The chain is built from TRBV9 and TRBJ2-5; TRBD2 agrees at 8 bases. Germline CDR1 is SGDLS and CDR2 is YYNGEE. Losses at the gene ends were 0 bases for V and 3 bases for J; bases not matched to a gene: 4. The CDR3 runs 15 residues. CDR3 nucleotide sequence: TGTGCCAGCAGCGTAGGACTAGCGTCCAAAGAGACCCAGTACTTC. This encodes CASSVGLASKETQYF. The variable domain in full, completed from reference TRBV9 and TRBJ2-5, reads DSGVTQTPKHLITATGQRVTLRCSPRSGDLSVYWYQQSLDQGLQFLIQYYNGEERAKGNILERFSAQQFPDLHSELNLSSLELGDSALYFCASSVGLASKETQYFGPGTRLLVL.

The V and J genes are TRBV25-1 and TRBJ1-2; D perhaps matches TRBD1 (5 bases). Deletions cut 2 bases from V and 6 bases from J, with 10 bases between. From germline, CDR1 is MGHDK and CDR2 SYGVNS. The CDR3 length is 13 residues. As DNA, the CDR3 is TGTGCCAGCAGTGAAGGGGGAAGCGATGGCTACACCTTC. It translates to CASSEGGSDGYTF.

The chain combines TRBV10-3 with TRBJ2-3; D is possibly TRBD1 (8 bases). Between the trimmed V and J ends, which lost 3 bases and 1 base, there was a span of 14 bases. Germline V gives CDR1 ENHRY, CDR2 SYGVKD. The CDR3 is 16 residues long. Here the CDR3 reads CAISEGQGGGTDTQYF. The CDR3 DNA reads TGTGCCATCAGTGAAGGACAGGGAGGGGGCACAGATACGCAGTATTTT.

V is TRBV4-3 and J is TRBJ2-3; D call uncertain. The CDR3 runs 16 residues. CDR1 is LGHNA, CDR2 YSLEER, per germline. The germline V and J ends were trimmed by 0 bases and 0 bases, with 10 bases remaining between them. This CDR3 reads CASSQESGASTDTQYF. As DNA, the CDR3 is TGCGCCAGCAGCCAAGAATCAGGAGCTAGCACAGATACGCAGTATTTT.

The rearrangement uses TRBV28 and TRBJ2-2; 14 bases are shared with TRBD2. The trim removed 10 bases at V and 3 bases at J, leaving 7 bases unmatched. Per the germline V gene, CDR1 is MDHEN and CDR2 is SYDVKM. This CDR3 spans 16 amino acids. The CDR3: CATNGLAGGHTGELFF. The DNA for the CDR3 is TGTGCCACCAATGGACTAGCGGGAGGCCACACCGGGGAGCTGTTTTTT.

The chain combines TRBV28 with TRBJ2-1; D not resolved. The CDR3 contains 12 residues. Trimming left V 1 base short and J 6 bases short, with 4 bases between. Germline V gene sequence: CDR1 MDHEN, CDR2 SYDVKM. CDR3 sequence: CASSLSGNEQFF. The DNA of the CDR3 is TGTGCCAGCAGTTTATCAGGCAATGAGCAGTTCTTC.

The chain is built from TRBV20-1 and TRBJ2-2; 10 positions match TRBD1. The J segment lost 3 bases and the V segment lost 6 bases, leaving 7 bases of the junction unmatched. Germline values: CDR1 DFQATT, CDR2 SNEGSKA (reference sequence). This CDR3 region has 15 residues. The CDR3 nucleotides are TGCAGTGCACACGGGACAGGGGAGGACACCGGGGAGCTGTTTTTT. It codes for CSAHGTGEDTGELFF.

The chain employs TRBV12-3 or TRBV12-4 and TRBJ2-1; D gene unclear. Deletions cut 2 bases from V and 7 bases from J, with 6 bases between. This CDR3 spans 12 amino acids. CDR3 region: CASSLIVNEQFF. CDR3 nucleotide sequence: TGTGCCAGCAGTTTAATTGTGAATGAGCAGTTCTTC.

The genes are TRBV11-3 and TRBJ2-1, with D tentatively TRBD1 (5 bases). The CDR3 totals 16 residues. Trimming left V 6 bases short and J 4 bases short, with 19 bases between. Germline V gene lookup returns CDR1 SGHNT and CDR2 YENEEA. Written as DNA, the CDR3 is TGTGCCAGCAGTCAAAAAACAGGATTGCGTTACAATGAGCAGTTCTTC. Encoded protein: CASSQKTGLRYNEQFF.

The chain combines TRBV7-9 with TRBJ1-2, with D possibly matching TRBD1 (5 bases). CDR3 length equals 14 residues. V lost 5 bases and J lost 4, with 14 bases in between. The V gene's germline CDR1 is SEHNR and CDR2 FQNEAQ (reference sequence). The CDR3 DNA reads as TGTGCCAGCAGCGACGCCGACAGACCCTATGGCTACACCTTC. This sequence encodes CASSDADRPYGYTF.

The chain employs TRBV5-1 and TRBJ1-4; TRBD1 aligns across 7 bases. This CDR3 is 14 amino acids long. J lost 8 bases, V lost 3 bases, and 7 bases had no gene match. Germline-derived CDR1 and CDR2 are SGHRS and YFSETQ. The CDR3 protein is CASSYGTAREKLFF. The CDR3 nucleotides read TGCGCCAGCAGCTACGGGACAGCCCGGGAAAAACTGTTTTTT.

The sample holds a few counts of this clonotype. The chain is built from TRBV5-1 and TRBJ2-7; D might be TRBD1 (7 bases). V was clipped by 4 bases and J by 4 bases, with 18 bases between them. The length of the CDR3 is 15 residues. Per the germline V gene, CDR1 is SGHRS and CDR2 is YFSETQ. The CDR3 sequence: CASSRDREAKYEQYF. For the CDR3, the DNA is TGCGCCAGCAGCCGTGACAGGGAGGCTAAATACGAGCAGTACTTC. Combining the CDR3 with reference TRBV5-1 and TRBJ2-7 gives the whole variable domain KAGVTQTPRYLIKTRGQQVTLSCSPISGHRSVSWYQQTPGQGLQFLFEYFSETQRNKGNFPGRFSGRQFSNSRSEMNVSTLELGDSALYLCASSRDREAKYEQYFGPGTRLTVT.

The chain carries TRBV5-1 and TRBJ1-2; 9 nucleotides line up with TRBD1. V trimming: 4 bases; J trimming: 3 bases; junction bases outside the gene matches: 10. Looked up from germline, CDR1 is SGHRS and CDR2 is YFSETQ. This CDR3 spans 16 amino acids. In DNA, the CDR3 is TGCGCCAGCAGCCCCGGCCGGGACAGGGTTTACTATGGCTACACCTTC. Translated, it gives CASSPGRDRVYYGYTF. The full variable domain, with the rest looked up from reference TRBV5-1 and TRBJ1-2, is KAGVTQTPRYLIKTRGQQVTLSCSPISGHRSVSWYQQTPGQGLQFLFEYFSETQRNKGNFPGRFSGRQFSNSRSEMNVSTLELGDSALYLCASSPGRDRVYYGYTFGSGTRLTVV.

The V call is TRBV10-3, the J call TRBJ2-1; 9 nucleotides agree with TRBD2. Germline CDR1 ENHRY, CDR2 SYGVKD. V gave up 6 bases and J gave up 6 bases; unmatched junction bases: 3. This CDR3 has 13 amino acids. The CDR3 spells CAIRTTSGNEQFF. CDR3 nucleotides: TGTGCCATCAGGACGACTAGCGGCAATGAGCAGTTCTTC.

This chain joins TRBV14 and TRBJ2-4; D not certain. The CDR3 consists of 13 residues. The ends were cut back, 2 bases at V and 3 bases at J, with 5 bases in the middle. The germline V gene encodes CDR1 SGHDN and CDR2 FVKESK. The CDR3: CASSQLVKNIQYF. The CDR3 bases are TGTGCCAGCAGCCAATTAGTCAAAAACATTCAGTACTTC.